Listed here are 27 T cell receptor beta chains from one sample, sequenced in a study of T-cell memory formation after mild COVID-19 (dated by TCRdb to 2020 to 2023). Libraries came from 5' RACE. Sequenced on an Illumina NovaSeq 6000. Through fastp at Q25 and MiXCR, TCRdb rebuilt clones from the public reads, retaining in-frame beta chains. Rows with one shared CDR3 protein collapse into an entry with the most common genes and DNA. The sample table shows some 210,000 distinct CDR3 sequences, and 10% to 13% are seen once. The ten biggest clones cover 2.5% to 3.5% of the sample. Sequenced: PBMCs or a T cell subset sorted from them (not recorded which). Receptor source: a man in his late teens or twenties who had mild COVID-19 (a few samples of this study predate the infection). The sample titles of this study are shuffled in the database, so cell type and time point are left out; the donor was told from shared clones.

This clonotype was seen a handful of times. The rearrangement uses TRBV11-2 and TRBJ2-7; D not certain. In germline, CDR1 is SGHAT, CDR2 FQNNGV. The CDR3 length is 14 residues. Trimming took 1 base from V and 1 from J, leaving 8 bases between them. The CDR3 is CASSLGQLSYEQYV. CDR3 in DNA: TGTGCCAGCAGCTTAGGCCAGCTTTCCTACGAGCAGTACGTC.

This clonotype was recorded at least ten times. The chain has TRBV9 and TRBJ1-3; D unresolved. Germline values: CDR1 SGDLS, CDR2 YYNGEE. The CDR3 length is 14 residues. Trimming left V 2 bases short and J 2 bases short, with 8 bases between. CDR3 coding DNA: TGTGCCAGCAGCGTGCTATCGGCTGGAAACACCATATATTTT. Its translation is CASSVLSAGNTIYF. The entire variable domain, with the rest obtained from reference TRBV9 and TRBJ1-3, is as follows: DSGVTQTPKHLITATGQRVTLRCSPRSGDLSVYWYQQSLDQGLQFLIQYYNGEERAKGNILERFSAQQFPDLHSELNLSSLELGDSALYFCASSVLSAGNTIYFGEGSWLTVV.

This clonotype was picked up a small number of times. The genes are TRBV29-1 and TRBJ1-1, with 11 bases lining up with TRBD1. This CDR3 contains 13 residues. The ends lost 7 bases at V and 10 bases at J; junction bases unmatched: 11. CDR1 and CDR2 from the germline V gene are SQVTM and ANQGSEA. The CDR3 bases are TGCAGCGCGTGGGACAGGGGGTTTTCGGGAGCTTTCTTT. Protein product: CSAWDRGFSGAFF.

The gene calls are TRBV20-1 and TRBJ2-2; tentative D call: TRBD1 (6 bases). Trimming left V 6 bases short and J 5 bases short, with 16 bases between. The germline gives CDR1 DFQATT, CDR2 SNEGSKA (reference sequence). The CDR3 runs to 14 residues. In DNA form, the CDR3 reads TGCAGTGCCTTCAGGACAGAGGGGACCGGGGAGCTGTTTTTT. Translation: CSAFRTEGTGELFF.

The gene calls are TRBV7-8 and TRBJ1-5, with D perhaps matching TRBD1 (5 bases). Germline V gene lookup returns CDR1 SGHVS and CDR2 FQNEAQ. The CDR3 runs to 13 residues. Trimming took 3 bases from V and 7 from J, leaving 10 bases between them. CDR3 sequence: CASSFAGTQPQHF. The CDR3 nucleotides read TGTGCCAGCAGCTTTGCAGGGACCCAGCCCCAGCATTTT.

This rearrangement joins TRBV12-3 or TRBV12-4 to TRBJ2-5; D may be TRBD1 (6 bases). Trimming cost V 6 bases and J 2 bases, with 16 bases left between them. The CDR3 sequence is 15 residues long. CDR3 DNA sequence: TGTGCCAGCAGCCCTGGGGGCCTTCTTCAAGAGACCCAGTACTTC. Residues: CASSPGGLLQETQYF.

The V call is TRBV7-3, the J call TRBJ2-3, with D possibly being TRBD1 or TRBD2 (6 bases each). The germline V gene encodes CDR1 SGHTA and CDR2 FQGTGA. This CDR3 has 15 amino acids. The V end was cut by 8 bases, the J end by 2 bases, with 17 bases between. CDR3 in DNA: TGTGCCAGCGGCCCTGGGGGGCGCAACACAGATACGCAGTATTTT. Its protein is CASGPGGRNTDTQYF.

The rearrangement joins TRBV5-1 to TRBJ1-1; perhaps TRBD1 as D (6 bases). Germline CDR1 and CDR2: SGHRS and YFSETQ. The CDR3 runs 13 residues. V gave up 1 base and J gave up 6 bases, with 10 bases separating them. CDR3 nucleotides: TGCGCCAGCAGCTTGAATGGGGGCCCTGAAGCTTTCTTT. This sequence encodes CASSLNGGPEAFF.

The rearrangement links TRBV7-3 to TRBJ1-1, with D tentatively TRBD1 (5 bases). Germline V CDR1 and CDR2: SGHTA, FQGTGA. Trimming stripped 4 bases from V and 3 bases from J, with 9 bases between. The CDR3 runs 13 residues. The CDR3 DNA is TGTGCCAGCAGCTCCCAGGGATACACTGAAGCTTTCTTT. Its protein product is CASSSQGYTEAFF.

This clonotype was recorded a few times. V gene TRBV9 combines with J gene TRBJ2-2; no clear D. CDR3 length equals 14 residues. CDR1 and CDR2 from the germline V gene are SGDLS and YYNGEE. The V gene lost 7 bases and the J gene lost 0 bases, with 10 bases spanning the gap. The CDR3 sequence: CASGRATNTGELFF. For the CDR3, the DNA is TGTGCCAGCGGAAGGGCTACGAACACCGGGGAGCTGTTTTTT.

This clonotype was detected a few times. J is TRBJ1-1 and V is TRBV5-1, with 7 bases fitting TRBD1. The trim removed 4 bases at V and 0 bases at J, leaving 3 bases unmatched. The germline CDR1 and CDR2 sequences are SGHRS and YFSETQ. The CDR3 is made up of 14 amino acids. In DNA form, the CDR3 reads TGCGCCAGCAGCCGCGACAGGGTGAACACTGAAGCTTTCTTT. Amino acids: CASSRDRVNTEAFF.

V gene TRBV5-1 combines with J gene TRBJ1-1, with unresolved D. The germline V gene has CDR1 SGHRS and CDR2 YFSETQ. V was shortened by 0 bases and J by 3 bases, with 9 bases between the two germline ends. The CDR3 extends over 14 amino acids. The CDR3 loop is CASSLGARDTEAFF. CDR3 bases: TGCGCCAGCAGCTTGGGGGCGAGGGACACTGAAGCTTTCTTT.

The CDR3: CASSQTWSQPQHF. CDR3 sequence (DNA): TGTGCCAGCAGCCAGACTTGGTCGCAGCCCCAGCATTTT. V and J are TRBV3-1 and TRBJ1-5; no reliable D call. Germline V CDR1 and CDR2: LGHDT, YNNKEL (reference sequence). This CDR3 has 13 amino acids. V shed 3 bases and J shed 7 bases, with 10 bases lying between them.

This chain uses TRBV7-3 with TRBJ2-6; D may be TRBD1 (5 bases). Deletions cut 5 bases from V and 0 bases from J, with 8 bases between. From germline, CDR1 is SGHTA and CDR2 FQGTGA. This CDR3 is 15 amino acids long. CDR3 loop: CASSDSLSGANVLTF. DNA of the CDR3: TGTGCCAGCAGCGACAGCCTCTCTGGGGCCAACGTCCTGACTTTC.

This chain links TRBV20-1 with TRBJ2-3; 11 nucleotides align to TRBD2. J was trimmed by 5 bases and V by 3 bases; bases with no gene match: 7. Germline assignment: CDR1 DFQATT and CDR2 SNEGSKA (reference sequence). The CDR3 is made up of 15 amino acids. CDR3 loop: CSASRVAGGGDTQYF. The CDR3 nucleotides read TGCAGTGCTAGCAGGGTAGCGGGGGGGGGAGATACGCAGTATTTT.

This clonotype was found a few times. The chain has TRBV12-3 or TRBV12-4 and TRBJ2-1, with D maybe TRBD1 (5 bases). Trimming took off 6 bases at V and 9 bases at J, with 15 bases between the two ends. The CDR3 has 13 amino acids. The CDR3 region has the DNA TGTGCCAGCAGCCCCAGGGCCTCGGGTGAGCAGTTCTTC. Its protein is CASSPRASGEQFF.

This clonotype was observed a few times. The chain uses TRBV5-4 and TRBJ2-7; 8 nucleotides align to TRBD2. The V and J ends lost 4 bases and 3 bases, in that order; junction bases with no gene match: 6. This CDR3 spans 14 amino acids. Looked up from germline, CDR1 is SGHNT and CDR2 is YYREEE (reference sequence). The CDR3 coding sequence is TGTGCCAGCAGCCCCTCCGGGACTAGCTACGAGCAGTACTTC. It specifies CASSPSGTSYEQYF. Full variable domain (missing parts from reference TRBV5-4 and TRBJ2-7): ETGVTQSPTHLIKTRGQQVTLRCSSQSGHNTVSWYQQALGQGPQFIFQYYREEENGRGNFPPRFSGLQFPNYSSELNVNALELDDSALYLCASSPSGTSYEQYFGPGTRLTVT.

The rearrangement links TRBV18 to TRBJ2-1; TRBD1 aligns across 7 bases. J lost 4 bases, V lost 3 bases, and 3 bases had no gene match. Germline-derived CDR1 and CDR2 are KGHSH and LQKENI. This CDR3 has 14 amino acids. CDR3 loop: CASSPPGQYNEQFF. The DNA for the CDR3 is TGTGCCAGCTCACCGCCGGGACAGTACAATGAGCAGTTCTTC. The full variable domain, in which reference TRBV18 and TRBJ2-1 provide the parts outside the CDR3, is NAGVMQNPRHLVRRRGQEARLRCSPMKGHSHVYWYRQLPEEGLKFMVYLQKENIIDESGMPKERFSAEFPKEGPSILRIQQVVRGDSAAYFCASSPPGQYNEQFFGPGTRLTVL.

This chain joins TRBV14 and TRBJ2-7; 9 bases match TRBD1. This CDR3 spans 13 amino acids. CDR1 and CDR2 (germline): SGHDN, FVKESK. With V trimmed by 4 bases and J by 6 bases, 4 bases remained unmatched. Here the CDR3 DNA reads TGTGCCAGCAGCCCTCGGGACAGGGCCGAGCAGTACGTC. Translation: CASSPRDRAEQYV.

V usage is TRBV2 and J usage is TRBJ1-1, with TRBD1 as a possible D gene (5 bases). Germline values: CDR1 SNHLY, CDR2 FYNNEI. The V gene lost 4 bases and the J gene lost 5 bases, with 11 bases spanning the gap. CDR3 length: 13 amino acids. This CDR3 is CASSVGGETEAFF. CDR3 in DNA: TGTGCCAGCAGTGTTGGGGGGGAAACTGAAGCTTTCTTT.

This clonotype has only a few counts. This sequence joins TRBV29-1 and TRBJ2-5, with a possible D match to TRBD2 (6 bases). Trimming removed 5 bases from V and 5 bases from J, with 15 bases in between. CDR1 is SQVTM and CDR2 is ANQGSEA in the germline V gene. The CDR3 is 13 residues long. Written as DNA, the CDR3 is TGCAGCGTTCGGGCAGGAGGGAAGGAGACCCAGTACTTC. It translates to CSVRAGGKETQYF.

The gene calls are TRBV15 and TRBJ2-5; TRBD2 matches at 12 bases. This CDR3 comprises 16 residues. CDR1 LNHNV and CDR2 YYDKDF come from the germline V gene (reference sequence). With V trimmed by 6 bases and J by 0 bases, 5 bases remained unmatched. CDR3 nucleotide sequence: TGTGCCACCAGACGAACTAGCGGGGGGTACCAAGAGACCCAGTACTTC. The encoded protein is CATRRTSGGYQETQYF.

This clonotype was seen only a few times. The chain recombines TRBV7-8 with TRBJ1-2; 8 bases are shared with TRBD1. V lost 3 bases, J lost 3 bases, and 3 bases stayed unmatched. The germline gives CDR1 SGHVS, CDR2 FQNEAQ. CDR3 length: 14 amino acids. This CDR3 is CASSLGQEHYGYTF. In DNA form, the CDR3 reads TGTGCCAGCAGCTTGGGACAGGAGCACTATGGCTACACCTTC.

To note about this clonotype: Its ends do not fully match the called genes, so a read error is possible. The J gene is TRBJ2-6, the V gene TRBV27, with TRBD1 identical over 7 bases. The CDR3 sequence is 16 residues long. CDR1 is MNHEY and CDR2 is SMNVEV in the germline V gene (reference sequence). The CDR3 protein is CATGWDSSSGANVLTF. DNA of the CDR3: TGTGCCACCGGATGGGACAGCAGCTCTGGGGCTAACGTCCTGACTTTC.

Many counts were recorded for this clonotype. The gene calls are TRBV9 and TRBJ2-2, with D unresolved. Per germline, CDR1 SGDLS and CDR2 YYNGEE. With 0 bases removed from V and 0 bases from J, the gap between germline ends came to 6 bases. CDR3 length: 15 amino acids. The CDR3 sequence is CASSVDSPNTGELFF. The DNA for the CDR3 is TGTGCCAGCAGCGTAGACAGCCCGAACACCGGGGAGCTGTTTTTT.

This rearrangement joins TRBV5-1 to TRBJ2-1; 8 nucleotides align to TRBD2. The J segment lost 4 bases and the V segment lost 3 bases, leaving 6 bases of the junction unmatched. Germline assignment: CDR1 SGHRS and CDR2 YFSETQ. CDR3 length: 15 amino acids. The CDR3 DNA is TGCGCCAGCAGCTCGGGGGGGTTCCCATACAATGAGCAGTTCTTC. It codes for CASSSGGFPYNEQFF.

This clonotype showed up many times. V is TRBV7-9 and J is TRBJ2-3, with TRBD1 matching over 8 bases. The CDR3 covers 14 residues. V lost 3 bases and J lost 2; bases outside the gene matches: 1. CDR1 is SEHNR and CDR2 is FQNEAQ in the germline V gene (reference sequence). The CDR3 protein is CASSLTGVTDTQYF. The CDR3 nucleotides are TGTGCCAGCAGCTTGACAGGGGTCACAGATACGCAGTATTTT.